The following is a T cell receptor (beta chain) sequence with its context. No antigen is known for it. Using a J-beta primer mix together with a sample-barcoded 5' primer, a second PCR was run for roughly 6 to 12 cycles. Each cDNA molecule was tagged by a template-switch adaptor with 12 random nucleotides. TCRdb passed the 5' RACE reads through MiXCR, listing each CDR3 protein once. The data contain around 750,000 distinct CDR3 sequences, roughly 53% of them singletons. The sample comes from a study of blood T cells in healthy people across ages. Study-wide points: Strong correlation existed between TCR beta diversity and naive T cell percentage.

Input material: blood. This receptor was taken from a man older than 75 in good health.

The CDR3 DNA is TGTGCCAGCAGCTTCGCCGGGACAGAGTCGTACTTC. This codes for CASSFAGTESYF. J is TRBJ2-5 and V is TRBV7-6; 7 bases are a match to TRBD1. Germline V CDR1 and CDR2: SGHVS, FNYEAQ. The length of the CDR3 is 12 residues. Trimming removed 3 bases from V and 13 bases from J; junction bases left unmatched: 8.